A selection of T cell receptor beta chains follows, all from one sample in a study of blood T cell repertoires in COVID-19. The assay was immunoSEQ multiplex PCR, and TCRdb's table has in-frame clones only and misses some. This table has 100,000 or so clones, under 80% appearing once. Sequenced sample: peripheral blood. These receptor sequences come from a woman in her sixties or seventies with acute or convalescent COVID-19. Both conserved end residues are part of each CDR3. D genes are given only for firm matches. A row's size may be missing; if present it is once, few, many or a size class.

clone_size j_call v_call d_call cdr3_aa cdr3_nt
. TRBJ2-7 TRBV30 . CAWSAPRQAWSYEQYF TGTGCCTGGAGTGCCCCACGACAGGCGTGGTCCTACGAGCAGTACTTC
. TRBJ1-3 TRBV7-9 TRBD1 CASSFAGTGSGNTIYF TGTGCCAGCAGCTTCGCCGGGACAGGCTCTGGAAACACCATATATTTT
. TRBJ1-1 TRBV9 . CASSVQQTTEAFF TGTGCCAGCAGCGTACAACAGACCACTGAAGCTTTCTTT
once TRBJ1-1 TRBV27 TRBD1 CASSTRTGNLVNTEAFF TGTGCCAGCAGTACCCGGACAGGGAACCTGGTGAACACTGAAGCTTTCTTT
. TRBJ2-7 TRBV6-5 . CASSHGQTYEQYF TGTGCCAGCAGCCATGGACAGACCTACGAGCAGTACTTC
. TRBJ2-7 TRBV2 TRBD1 CASGTGFAEQYF TGTGCCAGCGGGACAGGGTTTGCCGAGCAGTACTTC
. TRBJ2-1 TRBV10-3 TRBD2 CAISGGPSGGSDNEQFF TGTGCCATCAGTGGTGGGCCTAGCGGGGGATCGGACAATGAGCAGTTCTTC
few TRBJ2-5 TRBV10-1 TRBD2 CASSEGAGGRETQYF TGCGCCAGCAGTGAGGGAGCGGGGGGACGAGAGACCCAGTACTTC
. TRBJ2-2 TRBV5-4 . CASSFGARTVNTGELFF TGTGCCAGCAGCTTTGGGGCCCGGACGGTGAACACCGGGGAGCTGTTTTTT
. TRBJ2-7 TRBV5-1 TRBD2 CASSLAGVSGGGEQYF TGCGCCAGCAGCTTGGCCGGAGTCAGCGGGGGCGGCGAGCAGTACTTC
. TRBJ2-2 TRBV10-2 TRBD2 CASRPSGANTGELFF TGCGCCAGCAGACCTAGCGGCGCGAACACCGGGGAGCTGTTTTTT
. TRBJ1-4 TRBV19 . CASSWSQSGEKLFF TGTGCCAGTAGTTGGAGCCAGAGCGGTGAAAAACTGTTTTTT
. TRBJ1-4 TRBV12-3/TRBV12-4 . CASSLQANEKLFF TGTGCCAGCAGTCTTCAGGCTAATGAAAAACTGTTTTTT
. TRBJ2-1 TRBV27 . CASSPRGAPVGEQFF TGTGCCAGCAGCCCTCGGGGGGCCCCGGTAGGTGAGCAGTTCTTC
. TRBJ2-7 TRBV15 . CATSRATGPYEQYF TGTGCCACCAGCAGAGCCACAGGGCCCTACGAGCAGTACTTC
. TRBJ1-2 TRBV21-1 . CASSEEAGQDGYTF TGTGCCAGCAGTGAAGAGGCAGGACAGGATGGCTACACCTTC
. TRBJ1-5 TRBV30 . CAWGPPAGLPSPQHF TGTGCCTGGGGCCCCCCCGCAGGCCTACCTTCCCCCCAGCATTTT
. TRBJ1-4 TRBV7-9 . CASSLGQVGEKLFF TGTGCCAGCAGCTTAGGACAGGTCGGCGAAAAACTGTTTTTT
few TRBJ1-6 TRBV3-1/TRBV3-2 . CASSPRSGVYNSPLHF TGTGCCAGCAGCCCTCGCTCGGGGGTGTATAATTCACCCCTCCACTTT
few TRBJ1-6 TRBV6-1 TRBD1 CASSGGPLKQGGSPLHF TGTGCCAGCAGTGGTGGCCCACTGAAACAGGGGGGATCACCCCTCCACTTT
. TRBJ2-5 TRBV6-5 TRBD2 CASSYSGTSGETQYF TGTGCCAGCAGTTACTCCGGAACTAGCGGGGAGACCCAGTACTTC
. TRBJ2-1 TRBV24-1 . CATSDYRDPYNEQFF TGTGCCACCAGTGATTACAGGGACCCCTACAATGAGCAGTTCTTC